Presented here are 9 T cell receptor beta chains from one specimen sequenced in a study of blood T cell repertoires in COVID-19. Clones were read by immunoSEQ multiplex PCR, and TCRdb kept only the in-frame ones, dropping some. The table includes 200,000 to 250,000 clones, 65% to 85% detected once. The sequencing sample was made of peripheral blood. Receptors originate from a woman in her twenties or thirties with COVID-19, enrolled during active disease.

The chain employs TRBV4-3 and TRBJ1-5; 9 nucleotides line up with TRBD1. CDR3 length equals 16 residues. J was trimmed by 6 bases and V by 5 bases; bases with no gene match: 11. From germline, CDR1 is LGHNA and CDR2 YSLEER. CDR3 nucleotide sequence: TGCGCCAGCAGCGCCTCAGCCGGGACAGGGATTCAGCCCCAGCATTTT. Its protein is CASSASAGTGIQPQHF.

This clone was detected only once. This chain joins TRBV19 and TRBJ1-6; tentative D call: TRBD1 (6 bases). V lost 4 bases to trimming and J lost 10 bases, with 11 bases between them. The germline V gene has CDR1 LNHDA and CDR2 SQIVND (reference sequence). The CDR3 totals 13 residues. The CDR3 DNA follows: TGTGCCAGTAGTACAGGGGCTGGCTCACCCCTCCACTTT. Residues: CASSTGAGSPLHF. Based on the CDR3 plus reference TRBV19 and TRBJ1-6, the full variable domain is DGGITQSPKYLFRKEGQNVTLSCEQNLNHDAMYWYRQDPGQGLRLIYYSQIVNDFQKGDIAEGYSVSREKKESFPLTVTSAQKNPTAFYLCASSTGAGSPLHFGNGTRLTVT.

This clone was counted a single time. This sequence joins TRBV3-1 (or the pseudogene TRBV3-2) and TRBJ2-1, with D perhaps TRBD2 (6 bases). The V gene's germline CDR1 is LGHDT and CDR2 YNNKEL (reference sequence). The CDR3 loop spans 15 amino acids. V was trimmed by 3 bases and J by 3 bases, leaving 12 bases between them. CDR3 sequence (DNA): TGTGCCAGCAGCCAGTTGCGGGGCTACTACAATGAGCAGTTCTTC. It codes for CASSQLRGYYNEQFF.

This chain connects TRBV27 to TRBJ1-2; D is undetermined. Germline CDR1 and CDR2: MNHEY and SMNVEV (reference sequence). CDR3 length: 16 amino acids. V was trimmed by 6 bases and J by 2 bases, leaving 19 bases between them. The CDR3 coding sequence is TGTGCCAGCAGCCGAGGGTTTTGGGGATTAAACTATGGCTACACCTTC. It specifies CASSRGFWGLNYGYTF.

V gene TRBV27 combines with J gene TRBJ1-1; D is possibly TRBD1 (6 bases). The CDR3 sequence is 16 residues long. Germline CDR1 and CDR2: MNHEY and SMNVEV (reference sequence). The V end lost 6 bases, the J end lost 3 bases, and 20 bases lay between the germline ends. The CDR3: CASSPERGGADTEAFF. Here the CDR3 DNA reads TGTGCCAGCAGCCCTGAACGGGGGGGCGCGGACACTGAAGCTTTCTTT.

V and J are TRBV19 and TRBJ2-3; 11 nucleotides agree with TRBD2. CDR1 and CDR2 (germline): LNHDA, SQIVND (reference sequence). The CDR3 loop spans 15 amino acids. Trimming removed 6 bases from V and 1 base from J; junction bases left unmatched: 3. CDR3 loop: CASRVAGGGTDTQYF. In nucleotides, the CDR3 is TGTGCCAGTAGAGTAGCGGGAGGGGGCACAGATACGCAGTATTTT.

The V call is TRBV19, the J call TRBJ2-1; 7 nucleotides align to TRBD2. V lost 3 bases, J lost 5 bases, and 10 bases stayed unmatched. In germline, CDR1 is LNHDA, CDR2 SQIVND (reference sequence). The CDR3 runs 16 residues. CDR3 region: CASSMGLAEFHNEQFF. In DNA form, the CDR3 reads TGTGCCAGTAGTATGGGGCTAGCGGAATTTCACAATGAGCAGTTCTTC.

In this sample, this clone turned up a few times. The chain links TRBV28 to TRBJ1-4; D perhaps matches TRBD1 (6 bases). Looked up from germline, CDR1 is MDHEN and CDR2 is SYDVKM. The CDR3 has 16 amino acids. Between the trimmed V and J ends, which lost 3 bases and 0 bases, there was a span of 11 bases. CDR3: CASSFTGLATNEKLFF. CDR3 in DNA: TGTGCCAGCAGTTTTACAGGGCTGGCAACTAATGAAAAACTGTTTTTT.

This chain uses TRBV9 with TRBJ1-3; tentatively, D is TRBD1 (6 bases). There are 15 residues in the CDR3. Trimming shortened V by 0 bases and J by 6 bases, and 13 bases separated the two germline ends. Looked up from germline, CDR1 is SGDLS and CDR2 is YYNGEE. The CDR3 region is CASSVELQGLNTIYF. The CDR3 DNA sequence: TGTGCCAGCAGCGTAGAATTGCAGGGGTTAAACACCATATATTTT. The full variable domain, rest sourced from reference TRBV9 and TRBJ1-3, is DSGVTQTPKHLITATGQRVTLRCSPRSGDLSVYWYQQSLDQGLQFLIQYYNGEERAKGNILERFSAQQFPDLHSELNLSSLELGDSALYFCASSVELQGLNTIYFGEGSWLTVV.